These 15 T cell receptor beta chains came from one sample sequenced in a study of T-cell reconstitution after alpha-beta-depleted transplantation in children. Using unique molecular identifiers, the investigators prepared the TCRbeta library. One entry per CDR3 protein, called by TCRdb with MiXCR from the PCR reads. The top ten hold 0.65% to 0.9% of the sample, which has around 700,000 distinct CDR3 sequences, approximately 14% seen once. The material sequenced was PBMCs, taken before TCRalphabeta/CD19-depleted stem cell transplant. The receptor set was obtained from a girl aged 2 to 9 with congenital amegakaryocytic thrombocytopenia, due to receive a stem cell transplant.

There are many counts of this clonotype. V and J are TRBV5-1 and TRBJ2-7, with 9 bases fitting TRBD1. The V segment lost 4 bases and the J segment 3 bases; nucleotides outside the gene matches: 8. CDR3 size: 15 residues. The germline gives CDR1 SGHRS, CDR2 YFSETQ. As DNA, the CDR3 is TGCGCCAGCAGCAAACTCCGGGACAGGGACTACGAGCAGTACTTC. Amino acids: CASSKLRDRDYEQYF.

This clonotype was counted at least ten times. The CDR3 loop is CSASRVPLEHRRINEQFF. CDR3 DNA sequence: TGCAGTGCTAGTAGGGTTCCCTTAGAGCACCGGAGGATCAATGAGCAGTTCTTC. V and J are TRBV20-1 and TRBJ2-1; a possible D gene is TRBD2 (5 bases). Germline lookup yields CDR1 DFQATT and CDR2 SNEGSKA (reference sequence). The CDR3 has 18 residues. The V gene lost 3 bases and the J gene lost 6 bases, with 27 bases spanning the gap.

Many counts were recorded for this clonotype. V gene TRBV6-1 combines with J gene TRBJ1-4; D remains unclear. V lost 6 bases and J 5 bases, leaving 13 bases between the germline ends. Germline V CDR1 and CDR2: MNHNS, SASEGT. The length of the CDR3 is 14 residues. The CDR3 DNA is TGTGCCAGCAGACAAGGAATTGCCAATGAAAAACTGTTTTTT. This translates into CASRQGIANEKLFF.

This clonotype turned up a few times. This sequence joins TRBV12-3 or TRBV12-4 and TRBJ2-3; D possibly corresponds to TRBD2 (6 bases). This CDR3 comprises 14 residues. With 7 bases removed from V and 2 bases from J, the gap between germline ends came to 13 bases. The CDR3 DNA sequence: TGTGCCAGCACCCGGGTGCGGGACACAGATACGCAGTATTTT. Translated: CASTRVRDTDTQYF.

This clonotype has ten or more counts. The chain recombines TRBV10-3 with TRBJ2-3; 7 nucleotides line up with TRBD2. Germline CDR1 ENHRY, CDR2 SYGVKD. V trimming: 4 bases; J trimming: 6 bases; junction bases outside the gene matches: 13. The CDR3 is made up of 16 amino acids. Here the CDR3 DNA reads TGTGCCATCAGTGTAGGCGGGAGAGGGGCGTCTGATACGCAGTATTTT. It specifies CAISVGGRGASDTQYF.

The chain joins TRBV28 to TRBJ1-5; tentatively, D is TRBD1 (5 bases). There are 12 residues in the CDR3. The V end was cut by 6 bases, the J end by 11 bases, with 14 bases between. From germline, CDR1 is MDHEN and CDR2 SYDVKM. The CDR3 DNA is TGTGCCAGCAGCCTCAGGGAGCGGACCCAGCATTTT. As protein: CASSLRERTQHF.

This clonotype came up many times. V gene TRBV15 combines with J gene TRBJ2-2; TRBD2 might be the D (6 bases). V lost 9 bases, J lost 0 bases, and 11 bases lay in between. Germline CDR1 is LNHNV and CDR2 is YYDKDF (reference sequence). The CDR3 extends over 14 amino acids. CDR3 sequence: CATARDSNTGELFF. For the CDR3, the DNA is TGTGCCACGGCCAGGGACTCGAACACCGGGGAGCTGTTTTTT.

The chain is built from TRBV10-3 and TRBJ1-5; TRBD1 agrees at 7 bases. The CDR3 has 16 residues. The V gene end was trimmed by 0 bases and the J gene end by 1 base; junction bases not matched to a gene: 3. The germline gives CDR1 ENHRY, CDR2 SYGVKD. In nucleotides, the CDR3 is TGTGCCATCAGTGAGTCCTTGGACAGGAGCAATCAGCCCCAGCATTTT. Translated, it gives CAISESLDRSNQPQHF.

This clonotype has at least ten counts. This rearrangement joins TRBV15 to TRBJ2-5; TRBD2 matches 8 bases. The germline CDR1 and CDR2 sequences are LNHNV and YYDKDF (reference sequence). CDR3 length equals 12 residues. After removal of 10 bases from V and 1 base from J, the junction contained 2 bases not matched to a gene. The CDR3 DNA follows: TGTGCCAGACTAGCGTTCCAAGAGACCCAGTACTTC. Amino acids: CARLAFQETQYF.

This chain links TRBV10-3 with TRBJ2-5; 7 bases line up with TRBD2. Germline-derived CDR1 and CDR2 are ENHRY and SYGVKD. CDR3 length equals 15 residues. Trimming took 6 bases from V and 0 from J; bases not matched to a gene: 7. CDR3 coding DNA: TGTGCCATCAGCACGAGCGGGAAGAACCAAGAGACCCAGTACTTC. It specifies CAISTSGKNQETQYF.

The J gene is TRBJ2-1, the V gene TRBV7-8, with TRBD2 matching over 8 bases. The CDR3 loop spans 16 amino acids. The ends lost 1 base at V and 7 bases at J; junction bases unmatched: 9. From germline, CDR1 is SGHVS and CDR2 FQNEAQ. DNA of the CDR3: TGTGCCAGCAGCTTAGTGGGGGAGCGGGAGTTTAATGAGCAGTTCTTC. The encoded protein is CASSLVGEREFNEQFF.

This clonotype came up a few times. The chain combines TRBV7-3 with TRBJ2-2; 7 bases line up with TRBD1. Germline CDR1 SGHTA, CDR2 FQGTGA. J lost 8 bases, V lost 4 bases, and 7 bases had no gene match. This CDR3 is 14 amino acids long. This CDR3 is CASSSKQGKGELFF. CDR3 nucleotide sequence: TGTGCCAGCAGCTCGAAACAGGGGAAGGGGGAGCTGTTTTTT.

This clonotype was detected only a few times. The gene calls are TRBV7-9 and TRBJ2-7, with 10 bases identical to TRBD2. The length of the CDR3 is 17 residues. Looked up from germline, CDR1 is SEHNR and CDR2 is FQNEAQ (reference sequence). Losses at the gene ends were 4 bases for V and 7 bases for J; bases not matched to a gene: 16. This chain's CDR3 is CASSSQIGTSEPFEQYF. In DNA, the CDR3 is TGTGCCAGCAGCTCTCAGATTGGGACTAGCGAACCCTTTGAGCAGTACTTC.

This clonotype was counted many times. The rearrangement joins TRBV15 to TRBJ2-5, with D tentatively TRBD2 (5 bases). Trimming removed 0 bases from V and 4 bases from J, with 12 bases in between. The CDR3 covers 15 residues. Germline V CDR1 and CDR2: LNHNV, YYDKDF (reference sequence). The CDR3 DNA reads TGTGCCACCAGCAGAGATTCCGGGAAAGTAGAGACCCAGTACTTC. Translated, it gives CATSRDSGKVETQYF. Filled out from reference TRBV15 and TRBJ2-5, the complete variable domain reads DAMVIQNPRYQVTQFGKPVTLSCSQTLNHNVMYWYQQKSSQAPKLLFHYYDKDFNNEADTPDNFQSRRPNTSFCFLDIRSPGLGDTAMYLCATSRDSGKVETQYFGPGTRLLVL.

This clonotype came up many times. The J gene is TRBJ2-1, the V gene TRBV20-1; 11 bases align to TRBD2. With V trimmed by 1 base and J by 5 bases, 10 bases remained unmatched. The CDR3 runs to 17 residues. CDR1 is DFQATT and CDR2 is SNEGSKA in the germline V gene (reference sequence). The CDR3 DNA reads as TGCAGTGCTAGAGGTCTAACTAGCGGGAGTCCCCACAATGAGCAGTTCTTC. This encodes CSARGLTSGSPHNEQFF.